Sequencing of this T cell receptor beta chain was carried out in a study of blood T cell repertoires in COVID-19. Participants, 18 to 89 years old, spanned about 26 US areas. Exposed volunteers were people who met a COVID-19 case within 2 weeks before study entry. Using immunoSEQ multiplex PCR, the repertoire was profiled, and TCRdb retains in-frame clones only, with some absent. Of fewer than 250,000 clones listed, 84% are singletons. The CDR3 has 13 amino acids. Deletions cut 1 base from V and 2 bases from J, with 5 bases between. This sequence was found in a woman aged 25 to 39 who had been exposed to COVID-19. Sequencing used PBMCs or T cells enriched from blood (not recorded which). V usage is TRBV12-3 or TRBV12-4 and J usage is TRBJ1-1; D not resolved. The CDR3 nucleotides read TGTGCCAGCAGTTTAGGACAAAACACTGAAGCTTTCTTT. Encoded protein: CASSLGQNTEAFF.